A selection of T cell receptor beta chains follows, all from one sample in a study of Graves' ophthalmopathy and Graves' hyperthyroidism. Each CDR3 protein is one row after TCRdb ran MiXCR on the multiplex PCR reads. The sample has roughly 400,000 distinct CDR3 sequences, approximately 15% seen once. Sequencing was performed on peripheral blood. The receptor source for this set is a woman aged 18-29 years with stable Graves' hyperthyroidism. Both conserved end residues are trimmed from each CDR3. Only part of the rows carry a size: once, few, many, or a class if the clone is expanded.

>TRBV29-1|many|TRBJ1-2
SVEGGYT
>TRBV7-9|-|TRBJ2-7
ASSPGTGTNEQY
>TRBV14|-|TRBJ2-7
ASSQDHGRSYEQY
>TRBV11-1|many|TRBJ2-2
ASSGTPGQGYGELF
>TRBV12-3/TRBV12-4|-|TRBJ2-5
ASSPTGQQETQY
>TRBV29-1|many|TRBJ1-1
SVADSNTEAF
>TRBV19|-|TRBJ2-7
ASSIATGASEQY
>TRBV5-1|-|TRBJ1-5
ASSLGSHSGAQH
>TRBV12-3/TRBV12-4|-|TRBJ2-5
ASSLLGGTGLETQY
>TRBV5-1|many|TRBJ2-5
ASSRLGQETQY
>TRBV4-1|many|TRBJ2-7
ASSQTGGYEQY
>TRBV18|few|TRBJ2-2
ASSPAVGELF
>TRBV24-1|many|TRBJ2-2
ATARGWGGELF
>TRBV28|many|TRBJ2-7
ASSPAHKYEQY
>TRBV12-3/TRBV12-4|many|TRBJ2-7
ASSLGGISYEQY
>TRBV27|many|TRBJ1-1
ASSPRRAPLNTEAF
>TRBV7-2|many|TRBJ2-7
ASSLWRVSYEQY
>TRBV2|-|TRBJ2-7
ASNRIRSYEQY
>TRBV5-8|few|TRBJ2-5
ASSNPVTGTQY
>TRBV6-2/TRBV6-3|-|TRBJ1-1
ASSFLDRRFLGAF
>TRBV2|many|TRBJ2-2
ASRPGTSVNTGELF
>TRBV12-3/TRBV12-4|many|TRBJ1-5
ASSWGQHSNQPQH
>TRBV7-8|many|TRBJ1-5
ATVLGQLNSNQPQH
>TRBV3-1|-|TRBJ2-7
ASSQQGYVQY
>TRBV10-3|many|TRBJ2-7
AITPDSGGYEQY
>TRBV20-1|few|TRBJ2-7
SARWGGGGSYEQY
>TRBV6-5|many|TRBJ1-2
ASSYPRVRDYGYT
>TRBV29-1|many|TRBJ1-5
SVVADSQPQH
>TRBV9|-|TRBJ1-6
ASSVVGDSNSPLH
>TRBV18|-|TRBJ2-5
ASSPSTFGETQY
>TRBV20-1|many|TRBJ2-4
SARDQWAAKNIQY
>TRBV12-3/TRBV12-4|many|TRBJ2-5
ASSLAGGKTQY
>TRBV7-6|many|TRBJ2-5
ASSLVALAGGLTYQETQY
>TRBV28|-|TRBJ1-1
ASSLWELDSMNTEAF
>TRBV6-1|many|TRBJ1-6
ASSRGLPGSPLH
>TRBV6-5|many|TRBJ1-1
ASSYLAGTGSSFEAF
>TRBV2|-|TRBJ1-1
ASVRDRAMAAF
>TRBV6-1|-|TRBJ2-5
ASRVTSGGAETKY
>TRBV10-3|many|TRBJ1-6
AISQNRADSPLH
>TRBV3-1|few|TRBJ2-7
ASSQGVAGGAYEQY